This TCR beta chain was obtained from a study of CD8+CD57+ T cells in acquired aplastic anemia. Study details: An average of 3.2 ug of DNA was obtained from sorted CD4+ and CD8+ cells. Study-level findings and limits: Patients and controls were found to share twenty-nine CD8+ CDR3 sequences.

Whoever was chosen for sequencing had shown CD8+CD57+ cell expansion by flow cytometry. The cohort consisted entirely of patients having severe acquired aplastic anemia. No therapy was given to patients before blood sampling. TCR beta VDJ and CDR3 were profiled, and genomic DNA was the template. Each CDR3 protein is one row after TCRdb ran MiXCR on the reads. The sample has 150,000 to 180,000 distinct CDR3 sequences, approximately 52% seen once. Germline V gene sequence: CDR1 SQVTM, CDR2 ANQGSEA. There are 13 residues in the CDR3. Germline trimming cut 7 bases from V and 6 bases from J; bases unmatched to any gene: 8. This clonotype was seen repeatedly, ten times or more. Its antigen is undetermined.

This TCR derives from a human donor with aplastic anemia. The rearrangement joins TRBV29-1 to TRBJ1-1, with 10 bases lining up with TRBD1. Sequencing input: sorted CD4+, CD8+, or CD8+CD57+ T cells (not recorded which) from PBMCs. The CDR3 DNA reads TGCAGCGCCAACCGGGACAGGGGCTCTGAAGCTTTCTTT. Its protein product is CSANRDRGSEAFF. The full variable domain, in which reference TRBV29-1 and TRBJ1-1 provide the parts outside the CDR3, is SAVISQKPSRDICQRGTSLTIQCQVDSQVTMMFWYRQQPGQSLTLIATANQGSEATYESGFVIDKFPISRPNLTFSTLTVSNMSPEDSSIYLCSANRDRGSEAFFGQGTRLTVV.